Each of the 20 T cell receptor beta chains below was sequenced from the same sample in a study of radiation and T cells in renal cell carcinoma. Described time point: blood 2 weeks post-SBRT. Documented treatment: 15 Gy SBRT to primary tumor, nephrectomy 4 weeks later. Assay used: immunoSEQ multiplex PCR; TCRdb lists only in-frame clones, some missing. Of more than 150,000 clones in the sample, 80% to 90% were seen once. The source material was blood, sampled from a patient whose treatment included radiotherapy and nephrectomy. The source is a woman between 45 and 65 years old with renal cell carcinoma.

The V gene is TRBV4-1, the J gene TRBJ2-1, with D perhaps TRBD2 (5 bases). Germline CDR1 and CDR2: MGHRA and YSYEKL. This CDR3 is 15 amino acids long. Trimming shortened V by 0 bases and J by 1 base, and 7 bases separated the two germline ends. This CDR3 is CASSQEGSSYNEQFF. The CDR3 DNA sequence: TGCGCCAGCAGCCAAGAGGGGAGTTCCTACAATGAGCAGTTCTTC.

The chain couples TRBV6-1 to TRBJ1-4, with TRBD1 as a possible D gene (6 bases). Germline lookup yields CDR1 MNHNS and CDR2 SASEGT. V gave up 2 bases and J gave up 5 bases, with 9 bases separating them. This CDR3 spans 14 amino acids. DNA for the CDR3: TGTGCCAGCAGTGAAATGGACAGCAATGAAAAACTGTTTTTT. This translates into CASSEMDSNEKLFF.

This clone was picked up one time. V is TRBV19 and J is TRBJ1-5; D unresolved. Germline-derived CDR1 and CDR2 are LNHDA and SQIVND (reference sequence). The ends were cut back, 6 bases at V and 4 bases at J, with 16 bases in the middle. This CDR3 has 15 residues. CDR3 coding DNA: TGTGCCAGTAGCCAACCGCGGCAGAGGAATCAGCCCCAGCATTTT. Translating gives CASSQPRQRNQPQHF.

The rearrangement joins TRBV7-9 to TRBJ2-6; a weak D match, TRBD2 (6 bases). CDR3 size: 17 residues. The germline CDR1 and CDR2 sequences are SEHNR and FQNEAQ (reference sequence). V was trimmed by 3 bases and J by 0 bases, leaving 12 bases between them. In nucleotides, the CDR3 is TGTGCCAGCAGCTTGTCGCGGGGAAGCTCTGGGGCCAACGTCCTGACTTTC. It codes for CASSLSRGSSGANVLTF. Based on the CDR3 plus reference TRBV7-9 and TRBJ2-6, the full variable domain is DTGVSQNPRHKITKRGQNVTFRCDPISEHNRLYWYRQTLGQGPEFLTYFQNEAQLEKSRLLSDRFSAERPKGSFSTLEIQRTEQGDSAMYLCASSLSRGSSGANVLTFGAGSRLTVL.

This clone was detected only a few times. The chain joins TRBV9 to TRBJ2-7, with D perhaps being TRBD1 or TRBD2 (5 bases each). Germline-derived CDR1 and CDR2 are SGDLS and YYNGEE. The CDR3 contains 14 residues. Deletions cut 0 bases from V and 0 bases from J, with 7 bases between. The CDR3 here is CASSVGDHSYEQYF. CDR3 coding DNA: TGTGCCAGCAGCGTAGGGGACCACTCCTACGAGCAGTACTTC.

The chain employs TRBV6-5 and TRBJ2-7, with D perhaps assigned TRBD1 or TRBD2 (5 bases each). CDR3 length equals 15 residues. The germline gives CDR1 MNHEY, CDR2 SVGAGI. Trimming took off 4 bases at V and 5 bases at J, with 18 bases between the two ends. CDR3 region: CASSSWDLARDEQYF. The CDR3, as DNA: TGTGCCAGCAGTTCGTGGGACCTGGCTCGGGACGAGCAGTACTTC.

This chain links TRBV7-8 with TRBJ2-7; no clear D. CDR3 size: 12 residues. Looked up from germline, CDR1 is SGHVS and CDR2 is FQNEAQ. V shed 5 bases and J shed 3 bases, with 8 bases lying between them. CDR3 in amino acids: CASSEDNYEQYF. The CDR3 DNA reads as TGTGCCAGCAGCGAAGACAACTACGAGCAGTACTTC.

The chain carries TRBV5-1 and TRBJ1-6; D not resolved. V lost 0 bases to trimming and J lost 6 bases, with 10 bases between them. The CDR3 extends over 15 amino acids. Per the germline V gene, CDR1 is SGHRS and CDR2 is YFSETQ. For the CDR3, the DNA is TGCGCCAGCAGCTTGGGGGGAGCGGGTAATTCACCCCTCCACTTT. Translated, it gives CASSLGGAGNSPLHF.

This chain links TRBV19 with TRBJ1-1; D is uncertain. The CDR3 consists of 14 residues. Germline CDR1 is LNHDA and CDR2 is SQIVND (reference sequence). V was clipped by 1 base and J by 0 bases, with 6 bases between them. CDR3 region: CASSIAGLNTEAFF. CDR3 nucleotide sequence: TGTGCCAGTAGTATAGCAGGACTGAACACTGAAGCTTTCTTT.

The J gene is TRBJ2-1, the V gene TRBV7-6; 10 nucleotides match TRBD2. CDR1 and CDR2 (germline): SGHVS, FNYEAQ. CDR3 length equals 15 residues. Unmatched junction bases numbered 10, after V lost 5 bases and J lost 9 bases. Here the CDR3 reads CASSISGGAIVEQFF. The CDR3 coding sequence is TGTGCCAGCAGCATCAGCGGGGGGGCCATTGTTGAGCAGTTCTTC. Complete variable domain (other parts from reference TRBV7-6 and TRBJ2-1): GAGVSQSPRYKVTKRGQDVALRCDPISGHVSLYWYRQALGQGPEFLTYFNYEAQQDKSGLPNDRFSAERPEGSISTLTIQRTEQRDSAMYRCASSISGGAIVEQFFGPGTRLTVL.

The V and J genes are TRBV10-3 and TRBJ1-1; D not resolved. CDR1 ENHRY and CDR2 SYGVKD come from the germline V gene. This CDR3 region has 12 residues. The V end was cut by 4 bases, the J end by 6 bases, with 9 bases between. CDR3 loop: CAISVGESEAFF. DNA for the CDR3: TGTGCCATCAGTGTTGGGGAATCTGAAGCTTTCTTT.

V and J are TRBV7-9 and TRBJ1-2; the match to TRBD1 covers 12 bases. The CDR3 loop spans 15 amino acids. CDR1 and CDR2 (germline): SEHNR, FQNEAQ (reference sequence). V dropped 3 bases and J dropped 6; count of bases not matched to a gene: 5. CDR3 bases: TGTGCCAGCAGCTTCCGGGGACAGGGGGCCGATGGCTACACCTTC. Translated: CASSFRGQGADGYTF. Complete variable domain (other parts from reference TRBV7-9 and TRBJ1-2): DTGVSQNPRHKITKRGQNVTFRCDPISEHNRLYWYRQTLGQGPEFLTYFQNEAQLEKSRLLSDRFSAERPKGSFSTLEIQRTEQGDSAMYLCASSFRGQGADGYTFGSGTRLTVV.

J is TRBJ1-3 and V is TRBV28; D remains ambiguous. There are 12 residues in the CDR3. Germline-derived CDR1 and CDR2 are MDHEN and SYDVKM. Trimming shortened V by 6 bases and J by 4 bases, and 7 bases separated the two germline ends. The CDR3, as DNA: TGTGCCAGCAGCCCCCCAGGAAACACCATATATTTT. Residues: CASSPPGNTIYF.

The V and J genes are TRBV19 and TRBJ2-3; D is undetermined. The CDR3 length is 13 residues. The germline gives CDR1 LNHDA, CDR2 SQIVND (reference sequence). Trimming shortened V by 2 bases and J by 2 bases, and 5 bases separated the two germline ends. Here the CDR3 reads CASSIYFTDTQYF. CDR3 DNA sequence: TGTGCCAGTAGTATATACTTCACAGATACGCAGTATTTT.

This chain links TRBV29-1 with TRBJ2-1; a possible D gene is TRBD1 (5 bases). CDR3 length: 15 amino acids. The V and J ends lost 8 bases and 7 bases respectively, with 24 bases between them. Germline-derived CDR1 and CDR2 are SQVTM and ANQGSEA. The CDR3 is CSYRSFVTVLNEQFF. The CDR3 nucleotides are TGCAGCTATCGAAGCTTCGTGACAGTATTAAATGAGCAGTTCTTC.

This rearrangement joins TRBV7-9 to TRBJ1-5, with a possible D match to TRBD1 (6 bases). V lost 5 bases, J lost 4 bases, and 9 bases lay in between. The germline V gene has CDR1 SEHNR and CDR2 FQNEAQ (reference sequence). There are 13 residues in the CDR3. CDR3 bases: TGTGCCAGCAGCAGGGGGATGAATCAGCCCCAGCATTTT. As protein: CASSRGMNQPQHF.

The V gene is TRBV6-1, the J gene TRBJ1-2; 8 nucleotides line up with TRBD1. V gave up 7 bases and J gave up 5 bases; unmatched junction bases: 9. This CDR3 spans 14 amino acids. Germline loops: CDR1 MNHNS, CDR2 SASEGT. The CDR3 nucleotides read TGTGCCAGCACCTCCGCGGGACAGGTTTATGGCTACACCTTC. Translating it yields CASTSAGQVYGYTF.

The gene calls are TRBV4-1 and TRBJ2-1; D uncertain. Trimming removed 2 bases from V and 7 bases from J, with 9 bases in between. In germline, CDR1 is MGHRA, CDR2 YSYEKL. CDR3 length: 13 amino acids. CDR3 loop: CASSQPLGNEQFF. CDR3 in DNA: TGCGCCAGCAGCCAACCCCTTGGGAATGAGCAGTTCTTC.

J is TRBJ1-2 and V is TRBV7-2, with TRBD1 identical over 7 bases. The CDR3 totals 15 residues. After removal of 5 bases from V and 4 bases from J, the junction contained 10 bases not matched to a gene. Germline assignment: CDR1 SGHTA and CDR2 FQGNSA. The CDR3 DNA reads TGTGCCAGCAGCCTGAACAGGGGTTCGAGCTATGGCTACACCTTC. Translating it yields CASSLNRGSSYGYTF.

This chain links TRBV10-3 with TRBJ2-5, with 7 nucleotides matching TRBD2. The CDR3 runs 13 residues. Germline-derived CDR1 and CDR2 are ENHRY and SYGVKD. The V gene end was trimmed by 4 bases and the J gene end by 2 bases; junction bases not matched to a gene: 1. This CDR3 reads CAISGGGQETQYF. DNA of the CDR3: TGTGCCATCAGTGGGGGGGGTCAAGAGACCCAGTACTTC.